This TCR beta chain was identified in a study of regulatory T cells in long-lasting Graves disease. Whole-study findings and limits: Gene preferences differed: TRBV28, TRBJ1-2, TRBJ2-5 in persistent cases.

V lost 6 bases, J lost 12 bases, and 14 bases lay in between. The germline V gene has CDR1 MNHNS and CDR2 SASEGT. The CDR3 covers 12 residues. Researchers made TCR beta libraries by using iRepertoire HTBI primers and running Arm-PCR on CDR3 regions. Per the authors' pipeline: The samples yielded 55 to 75 TRBV and around 14 TRBJ segments. TCRdb re-called the multiplex PCR reads through MiXCR, storing one row per CDR3 protein. The V and J calls shown here were made by TCRdb, not taken from the authors' results. The sample consists of about 450,000 distinct CDR3 sequences, around 22% of them appearing once. The time point here: persistent/refractory GD, antithyroid drugs over 5 years with positive TRAb. RNA from PBMCs was the source of the TCR library. This clonotype was seen more than once but under ten times. No antigen is known for it.

Specimen: peripheral blood mononuclear cells (PBMCs), collected when the disease was refractory, from a patient treated with antithyroid drugs. The sequence came from a female donor with Graves disease. This rearrangement joins TRBV6-1 to TRBJ1-4; D possibly corresponds to TRBD1 (5 bases). The CDR3 spells CASSLGPLELFF. For the CDR3, the DNA is TGTGCCAGCAGCCTGGGACCTCTGGAACTGTTTTTT.